These 23 T cell receptor beta chains share one sample of origin, sequenced in a study of tumor and adjacent non-tumor tissue in lung cancer. TCRbeta libraries were built with three rounds of nested PCR, modified from ARM-PCR. TCRdb reprocessed the multiplex PCR reads with MiXCR, giving one entry per CDR3 protein. The table includes fewer than 100,000 distinct CDR3 sequences, around 70% detected once. This sample's RNA came from whole unsorted tissue. The specimen was lung tumor tissue. The receptors come from a woman aged 40-49 years with non-small cell lung cancer.

This clonotype was seen only once. Sequence at one end of the junction differs from germline and may be a read error. The chain couples TRBV14 to TRBJ2-2, with a tentative D call TRBD2 (5 bases). Per germline, CDR1 SGHDN and CDR2 FVKESK. The CDR3 sequence is 15 residues long. The CDR3 bases are TGTGCCAGCAGCCAAGAAGTTATCGACACCGGGGAGTTGGTTTTT. It codes for CASSQEVIDTGELVF.

This clonotype was observed a handful of times. Germline is not matched at one junction end, which may reflect a read error. The J gene is TRBJ2-3, the V gene TRBV12-3 or TRBV12-4; D gene uncertain. This CDR3 is built from 12 residues. CDR3: CASSFSLDTQYF. The CDR3 bases are TGTGCCAGTAGTTTTAGCCTAGATACGCAGTATTTT.

The gene calls are TRBV11-2 and TRBJ2-1, with 10 bases identical to TRBD2. The CDR3 runs 16 residues. Germline assignment: CDR1 SGHAT and CDR2 FQNNGV. The CDR3 protein is CANRSGALAGRNEQFF. The CDR3 bases are TGTGCGAACAGGTCAGGGGCACTAGCGGGGCGCAATGAGCAGTTCTTC.

The gene calls are TRBV11-2 and TRBJ2-7, with D perhaps TRBD2 (6 bases). The germline V gene has CDR1 SGHAT and CDR2 FQNNGV. The CDR3 covers 13 residues. Trimming took 10 bases from V and 3 from J, leaving 16 bases between them. CDR3 in DNA: TGTGCCATCCGATCCGGGCGGGGCTACGAGCAGTACTTC. Translating it yields CAIRSGRGYEQYF.

This clonotype came up a few times. V usage is TRBV11-2 and J usage is TRBJ1-6; D might be TRBD1 (5 bases). The CDR3 consists of 17 residues. CDR1 is SGHAT, CDR2 FQNNGV, per germline. With 4 bases removed from V and 9 bases from J, the gap between germline ends came to 22 bases. The CDR3 DNA sequence: TGTGCCAGCAGCTCAACATTATGGACAAATCGGAGTTCACCCCTCCACTTT. It is translated as CASSSTLWTNRSSPLHF.

This clonotype has ten or more counts. This chain links TRBV5-8 with TRBJ2-3; TRBD1 matches 11 bases. Germline trimming cut 2 bases from V and 4 bases from J; bases unmatched to any gene: 3. Germline V CDR1 and CDR2: SGHTS, YDEGEE. There are 15 residues in the CDR3. CDR3 in amino acids: CASSFRTGGADTQYF. As DNA, the CDR3 is TGTGCCAGCAGCTTCCGGACAGGGGGCGCAGATACGCAGTATTTT. The variable domain in full, completed from reference TRBV5-8 and TRBJ2-3, reads EAGVTQSPTHLIKTRGQQATLRCSPISGHTSVYWYQQALGLGLQFLLWYDEGEERNRGNFPPRFSGRQFPNYSSELNVNALELEDSALYLCASSFRTGGADTQYFGPGTRLTVL.

Turning to this clonotype: A much larger clone is a single base away; this may be a read error. Since no conserved phenylalanine or tryptophan closes the CDR3, a read error is the likely cause. The genes are TRBV5-1 and TRBJ1-2; D not certain. The ends were cut back, 0 bases at V and 7 bases at J, with 13 bases in the middle. There are 14 residues in the CDR3. Germline CDR1 and CDR2: SGHRS and YFSETQ. Here the CDR3 reads CASSLAGQDSGYTL. DNA of the CDR3: TGCGCCAGCAGCTTGGCCGGGCAGGACTCTGGCTACACCTTA.

Points on this clonotype: At one end, the junction sequence differs from germline, possibly due to a read error. This rearrangement joins TRBV4-1 to TRBJ1-2, with D tentatively TRBD1 (6 bases). Germline V gene data show CDR1 as MGHRA and CDR2 as YSYEKL. The CDR3 sequence is 12 residues long. The chain's CDR3 is CASSHGYGGYTF. CDR3 nucleotide sequence: TGCGCCAGCAGCCACGGGTATGGGGGCTACACATTC.

Comment on this clonotype: Relative to the germline gene, one junction end is altered; a read error may explain this. This sequence joins TRBV6-5 and TRBJ1-6; TRBD1 is a possible D gene (5 bases). The CDR3 has 15 residues. Per germline, CDR1 MNHEY and CDR2 SVGAGI. The CDR3 nucleotides are TGTGCCAGCAGTTCAAGACAGTCCTATAATTCACCCTTCCACTTT. It encodes CASSSRQSYNSPFHF.

Points on this clonotype: The junction and the germline gene differ at one end; a read error may be behind it. This chain uses TRBV4-2 with TRBJ2-1; TRBD2 is a possible D gene (6 bases). CDR1 and CDR2 (germline): LGHNA, YNFKEQ. This CDR3 is 13 amino acids long. CDR3 residues: CATSKGLFDEQFF. In nucleotides, the CDR3 is TGTGCCACCAGCAAAGGACTATTCGATGAGCAGTTCTTC.

This chain connects TRBV10-1 to TRBJ2-7, with a tentative D call TRBD2 (5 bases). The CDR3 has 16 residues. The germline V gene has CDR1 WNHNN and CDR2 SYGVQD (reference sequence). The V end was cut by 8 bases, the J end by 6 bases, with 26 bases between. CDR3 sequence (DNA): TGCGCCAGCCTACCTCGGGTCGGGAAGGCTCCCTTCGAGCAGTACTTC. Translation gives CASLPRVGKAPFEQYF.

About this clonotype itself: Sequence at one end of the junction differs from germline and may be a read error. The V and J genes are TRBV6-5 and TRBJ2-1, with D hard to call. The CDR3 spans 12 residues. CDR1 MNHEY and CDR2 SVGAGI come from the germline V gene. The CDR3 DNA reads as TGTACCAGCAGTACCACGTACAATGAGCAGTTCTTC. Amino acid sequence: CTSSTTYNEQFF.

V and J are TRBV28 and TRBJ2-7; D possibly corresponds to TRBD2 (5 bases). V gave up 10 bases and J gave up 6 bases, with 25 bases separating them. CDR3 length: 15 residues. Germline CDR1 reads MDHEN; CDR2 reads SYDVKM. The CDR3 nucleotides are TGTGCCACTTCGAACGGGGATAGCCGAAGGGTCGAGCAGTACTTC. Translated: CATSNGDSRRVEQYF.

This clonotype was observed once. This rearrangement joins TRBV6-1 to TRBJ2-7; D is unclear. The CDR3 covers 15 residues. Germline CDR1 MNHNS, CDR2 SASEGT. The germline V and J ends were trimmed by 3 bases and 6 bases, with 18 bases remaining between them. CDR3 in amino acids: CASSDHRCGISEQYF. The CDR3 DNA sequence: TGTGCCAGCAGTGACCACCGGTGCGGCATCTCCGAGCAGTACTTC.

This clonotype turned up a few times. Likely a read error: the CDR3 ends without its conserved phenylalanine or tryptophan. J is TRBJ2-6 and V is TRBV11-2; D may be TRBD1 (5 bases). This CDR3 region has 15 residues. Germline CDR1 is SGHAT and CDR2 is FQNNGV. The chain's CDR3 is CASSFTVSGANVLTI. The CDR3, as DNA: TGTGCCAGCAGTTTCACAGTGTCTGGGGCCAATGTCCTGACTATC.

The chain recombines TRBV11-3 with TRBJ2-7; D is possibly TRBD1 (5 bases). This CDR3 contains 12 residues. Germline lookup yields CDR1 SGHNT and CDR2 YENEEA. CDR3 DNA: TGTGTCAACAGCTTATCAGGGTACGAGCAGTACGTC. This encodes CVNSLSGYEQYV.

This clonotype came up once. An end of the junction differs from the germline gene, which may be a read error. The rearrangement joins TRBV12-3 or TRBV12-4 to TRBJ1-2; D is unclear. The CDR3 extends over 14 amino acids. This chain's CDR3 is CASIPNPVLGGYTF. The CDR3 DNA reads as TGTGCCAGCATCCCTAATCCGGTGCTTGGAGGCTACACGTTC.

Turning to this clonotype: Because it lacks the conserved phenylalanine or tryptophan at the end, this CDR3 is likely a read error. This chain joins TRBV12-3 or TRBV12-4 and TRBJ2-5; D is possibly TRBD2 (6 bases). CDR3 length: 14 residues. Trimming removed 3 bases from V and 5 bases from J, with 13 bases in between. CDR3 bases: TGTGCCAGCAGTTTTCCCGGGAGCGGGGAGACCCAGTACTTA. Translated, it gives CASSFPGSGETQYL.

About this clonotype: A read error may be the cause here, since a much bigger clone is one base away. The rearrangement links TRBV7-8 to TRBJ1-5; TRBD1 aligns across 7 bases. CDR1 and CDR2 (germline): SGHVS, FQNEAQ. This CDR3 comprises 14 residues. CDR3 in DNA: TGTGCCAGGAGCTCGACAGGGCTGAATCAGCCCCAGCATTTT. This gives the protein CARSSTGLNQPQHF.

The chain uses TRBV6-6 and TRBJ1-2; 9 nucleotides align to TRBD1. Trimming at V came to 6 bases and at J to 8 bases, leaving 13 bases not matched to a gene. The CDR3 contains 15 residues. CDR1 is MNHNY, CDR2 SVGAGI, per germline (reference sequence). This CDR3 reads CASSLRDRVTGGYTF. CDR3 in DNA: TGTGCCAGCAGCTTACGGGACAGGGTGACGGGAGGCTACACCTTC.

This clonotype occurred a few times. The conserved final phenylalanine or tryptophan is absent from the CDR3, which likely points to a read error. DNA of the CDR3: TGTGCCAGCGGCTTAGAAGGGGCGGCCGGCCGGAACACTGAAGCTTTCCTT. It codes for CASGLEGAAGRNTEAFL. The genes are TRBV7-8 and TRBJ1-1, with D perhaps TRBD1 (5 bases). CDR3 length: 17 residues. Germline-derived CDR1 and CDR2 are SGHVS and FQNEAQ.

On this clonotype: A much larger clone lies a single base off, so this may be a read error. The genes are TRBV28 and TRBJ2-5; the D gene is possibly TRBD2 (6 bases). V was pared by 2 bases and J by 7 bases, with 11 bases between. This CDR3 is built from 13 residues. Germline V gene data show CDR1 as MDHEN and CDR2 as SYDVKM. CDR3: CASSLAGKVTQYF. CDR3 nucleotide sequence: TGTGCCAGCAGTTTAGCGGGGAAGGTGACCCAGTACTTC.

About this clonotype: Its ends do not fully match the called genes, so a read error is possible. V is TRBV11-2 and J is TRBJ2-3; D is unclear. Per the germline V gene, CDR1 is SGHAT and CDR2 is FQNNGV. This CDR3 contains 16 residues. CDR3 sequence reads: CAISIDLTYGAGTQYF. The DNA of the CDR3 is TGTGCCATCAGCATAGATCTTACGTATGGAGCAGGTACGCAGTACTTT.